This T cell receptor (beta chain) emerged from a study of shared clonotypes between healthy human individuals. Losses at the gene ends were 6 bases for V and 2 bases for J; bases not matched to a gene: 7. Germline loops: CDR1 SNHLY, CDR2 FYNNEI. The CDR3 sequence is 14 residues long. TCRdb keeps only in-frame clones here, not all; method: immunoSEQ multiplex PCR. The data hold around 530,000 clones, with around three quarters observed a single time. The chain couples TRBV2 to TRBJ2-7; 7 bases align to TRBD1. The origin of this receptor is a woman between 35 and 50 years old in good health. Some clones in this sample may be carry-over from other donors' samples. Specimen: PBMCs. The DNA for the CDR3 is TGTGCCAGCAGAGCCGGGACAGTCACCTACGAGCAGTACTTC. The encoded protein is CASRAGTVTYEQYF.